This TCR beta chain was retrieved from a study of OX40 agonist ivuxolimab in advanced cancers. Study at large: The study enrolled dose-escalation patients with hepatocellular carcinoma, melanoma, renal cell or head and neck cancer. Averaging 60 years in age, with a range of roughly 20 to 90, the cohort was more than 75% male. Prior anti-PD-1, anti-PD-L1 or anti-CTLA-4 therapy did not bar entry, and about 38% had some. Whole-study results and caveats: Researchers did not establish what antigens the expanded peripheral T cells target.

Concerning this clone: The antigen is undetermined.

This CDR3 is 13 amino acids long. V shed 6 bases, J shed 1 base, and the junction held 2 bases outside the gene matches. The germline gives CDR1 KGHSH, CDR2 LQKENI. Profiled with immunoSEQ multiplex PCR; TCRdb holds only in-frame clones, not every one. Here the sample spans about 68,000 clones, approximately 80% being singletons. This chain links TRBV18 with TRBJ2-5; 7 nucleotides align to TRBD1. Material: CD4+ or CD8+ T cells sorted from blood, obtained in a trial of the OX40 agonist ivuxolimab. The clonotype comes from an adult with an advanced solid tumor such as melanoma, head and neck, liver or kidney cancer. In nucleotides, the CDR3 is TGTGCCAGCTCGGGGACAGCCCAAGAGACCCAGTACTTC. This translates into CASSGTAQETQYF.